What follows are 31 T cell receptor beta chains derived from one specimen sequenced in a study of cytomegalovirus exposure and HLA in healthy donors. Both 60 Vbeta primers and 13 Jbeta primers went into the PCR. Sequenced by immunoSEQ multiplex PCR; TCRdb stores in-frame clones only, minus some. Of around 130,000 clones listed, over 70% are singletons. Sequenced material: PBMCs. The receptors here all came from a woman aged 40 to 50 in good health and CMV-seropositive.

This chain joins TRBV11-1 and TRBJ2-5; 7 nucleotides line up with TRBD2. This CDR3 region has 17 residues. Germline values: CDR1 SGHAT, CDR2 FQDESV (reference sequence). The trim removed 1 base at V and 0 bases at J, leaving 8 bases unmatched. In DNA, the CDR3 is TGTGCCAGCAGCTTAGGAGCGGCGGGGGACTACCAAGAGACCCAGTACTTC. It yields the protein CASSLGAAGDYQETQYF.

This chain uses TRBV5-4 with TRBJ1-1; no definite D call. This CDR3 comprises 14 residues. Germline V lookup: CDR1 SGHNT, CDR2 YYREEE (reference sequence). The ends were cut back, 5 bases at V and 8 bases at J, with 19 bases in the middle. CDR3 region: CASRASLPGPEAFF. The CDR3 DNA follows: TGTGCCAGCAGGGCTTCTCTTCCGGGTCCGGAAGCTTTCTTT.

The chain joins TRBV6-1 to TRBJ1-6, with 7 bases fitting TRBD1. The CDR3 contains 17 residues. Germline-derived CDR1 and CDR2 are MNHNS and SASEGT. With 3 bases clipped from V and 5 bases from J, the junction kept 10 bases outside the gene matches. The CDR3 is CASSELRTGGNNSPLHF. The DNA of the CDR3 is TGTGCCAGCAGTGAGCTTCGGACAGGAGGGAATAATTCACCCCTCCACTTT.

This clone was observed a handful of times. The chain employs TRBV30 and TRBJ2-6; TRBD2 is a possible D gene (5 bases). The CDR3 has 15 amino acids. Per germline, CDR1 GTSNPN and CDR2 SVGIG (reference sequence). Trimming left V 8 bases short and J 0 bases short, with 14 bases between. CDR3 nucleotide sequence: TGTGCCCGGGGAAGTATGGGCTCTGGGGCCAACGTCCTGACTTTC. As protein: CARGSMGSGANVLTF.

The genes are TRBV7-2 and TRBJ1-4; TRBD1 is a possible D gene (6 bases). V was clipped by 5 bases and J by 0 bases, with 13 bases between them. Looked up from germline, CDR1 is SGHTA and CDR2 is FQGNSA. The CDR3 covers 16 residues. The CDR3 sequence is CASSPSGVATNEKLFF. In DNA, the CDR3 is TGTGCCAGCAGCCCTTCAGGGGTTGCAACTAATGAAAAACTGTTTTTT.

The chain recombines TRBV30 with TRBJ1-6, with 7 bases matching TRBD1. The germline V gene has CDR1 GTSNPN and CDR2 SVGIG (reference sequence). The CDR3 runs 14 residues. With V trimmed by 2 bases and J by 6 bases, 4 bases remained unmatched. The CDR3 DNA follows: TGTGCCTGGAGTTCCGGGACAGCTAATTCACCCCTCCACTTT. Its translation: CAWSSGTANSPLHF.

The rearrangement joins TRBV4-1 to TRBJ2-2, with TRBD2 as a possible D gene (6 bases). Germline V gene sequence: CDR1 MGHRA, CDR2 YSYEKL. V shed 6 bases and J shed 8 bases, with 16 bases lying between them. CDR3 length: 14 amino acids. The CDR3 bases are TGCGCCAGCAGTTCGGGACTTTATGCAGGGGAGCTGTTTTTT. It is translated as CASSSGLYAGELFF.

CDR3 coding DNA: TGTGCCAGCAGGGGGACAGGTTCCTACGAGCAGTACTTC. Translated, it gives CASRGTGSYEQYF. The rearrangement links TRBV27 to TRBJ2-7; 8 bases are a match to TRBD1. This CDR3 is 13 amino acids long. Trimming took 6 bases from V and 1 from J; bases not matched to a gene: 2. Germline V gene sequence: CDR1 MNHEY, CDR2 SMNVEV (reference sequence).

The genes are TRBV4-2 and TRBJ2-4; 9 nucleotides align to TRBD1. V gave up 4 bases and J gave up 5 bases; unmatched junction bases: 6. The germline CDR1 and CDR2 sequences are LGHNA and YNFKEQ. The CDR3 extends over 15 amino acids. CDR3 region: CASSLWTGEQNIQYF. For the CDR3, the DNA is TGTGCCAGCAGCCTCTGGACAGGGGAGCAAAACATTCAGTACTTC.

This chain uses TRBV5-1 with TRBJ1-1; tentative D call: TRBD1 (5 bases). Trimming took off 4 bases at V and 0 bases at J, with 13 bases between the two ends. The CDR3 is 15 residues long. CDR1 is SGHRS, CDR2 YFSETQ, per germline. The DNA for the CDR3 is TGCGCCAGCAGCGGGGGGAACCTCATGAACACTGAAGCTTTCTTT. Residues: CASSGGNLMNTEAFF.

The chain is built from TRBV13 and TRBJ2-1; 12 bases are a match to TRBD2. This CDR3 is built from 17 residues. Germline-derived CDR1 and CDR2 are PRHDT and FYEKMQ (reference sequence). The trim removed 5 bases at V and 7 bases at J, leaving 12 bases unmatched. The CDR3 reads CASSPQSTSGSANEQFF. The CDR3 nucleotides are TGTGCCAGCAGCCCGCAATCGACTAGCGGGAGTGCAAATGAGCAGTTCTTC.

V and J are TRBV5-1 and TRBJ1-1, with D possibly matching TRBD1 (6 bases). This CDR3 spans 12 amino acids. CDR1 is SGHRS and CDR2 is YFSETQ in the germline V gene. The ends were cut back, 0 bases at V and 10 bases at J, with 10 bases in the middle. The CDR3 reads CASSLEAGAAFF. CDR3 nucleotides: TGCGCCAGCAGCTTGGAGGCAGGGGCAGCTTTCTTT.

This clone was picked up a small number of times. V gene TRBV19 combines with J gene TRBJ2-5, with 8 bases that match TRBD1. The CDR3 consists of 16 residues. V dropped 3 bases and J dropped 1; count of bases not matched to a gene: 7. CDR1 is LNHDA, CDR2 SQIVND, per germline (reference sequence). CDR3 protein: CASSISAQGAQETQYF. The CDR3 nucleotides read TGTGCCAGTAGTATTTCCGCTCAGGGGGCCCAAGAGACCCAGTACTTC.

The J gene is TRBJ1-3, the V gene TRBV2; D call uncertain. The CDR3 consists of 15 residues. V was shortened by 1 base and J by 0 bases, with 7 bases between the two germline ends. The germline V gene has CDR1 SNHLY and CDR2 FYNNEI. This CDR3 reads CASSEGRSSGNTIYF. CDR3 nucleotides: TGTGCCAGCAGTGAAGGGCGGAGCTCTGGAAACACCATATATTTT.

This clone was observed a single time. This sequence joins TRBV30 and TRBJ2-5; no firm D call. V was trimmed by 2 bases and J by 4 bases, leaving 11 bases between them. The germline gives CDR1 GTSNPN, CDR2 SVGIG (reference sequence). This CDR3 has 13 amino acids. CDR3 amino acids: CAWSMPVLETQYF. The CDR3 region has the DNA TGTGCCTGGAGTATGCCGGTGCTAGAGACCCAGTACTTC.

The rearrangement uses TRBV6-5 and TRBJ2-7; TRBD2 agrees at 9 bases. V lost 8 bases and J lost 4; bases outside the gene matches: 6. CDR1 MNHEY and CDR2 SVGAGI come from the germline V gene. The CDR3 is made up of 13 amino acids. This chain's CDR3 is CASGSGGTYEQYF. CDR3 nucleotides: TGTGCCAGCGGGAGCGGGGGGACATACGAGCAGTACTTC.

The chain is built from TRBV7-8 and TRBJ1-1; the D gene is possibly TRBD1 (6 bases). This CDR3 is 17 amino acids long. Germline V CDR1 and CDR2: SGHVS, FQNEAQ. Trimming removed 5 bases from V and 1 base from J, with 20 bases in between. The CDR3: CASSGGTLDRKNTEAFF. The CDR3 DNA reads TGTGCCAGCAGCGGAGGAACATTGGACAGAAAGAACACTGAAGCTTTCTTT.

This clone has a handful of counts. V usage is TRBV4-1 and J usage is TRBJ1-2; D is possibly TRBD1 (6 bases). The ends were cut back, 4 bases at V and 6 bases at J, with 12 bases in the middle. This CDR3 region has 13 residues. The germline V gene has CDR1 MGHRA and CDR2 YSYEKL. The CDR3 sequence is CASSRGTTDGYTF. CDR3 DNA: TGCGCCAGCAGCCGGGGGACAACGGATGGCTACACCTTC.

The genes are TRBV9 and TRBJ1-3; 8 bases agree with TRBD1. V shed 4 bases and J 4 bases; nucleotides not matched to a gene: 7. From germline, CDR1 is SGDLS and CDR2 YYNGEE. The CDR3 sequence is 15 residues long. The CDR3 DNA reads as TGTGCCAGCAGCATCGACCGGGACAGGGGAAACACCATATATTTT. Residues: CASSIDRDRGNTIYF. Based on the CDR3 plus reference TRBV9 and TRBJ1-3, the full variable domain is DSGVTQTPKHLITATGQRVTLRCSPRSGDLSVYWYQQSLDQGLQFLIQYYNGEERAKGNILERFSAQQFPDLHSELNLSSLELGDSALYFCASSIDRDRGNTIYFGEGSWLTVV.

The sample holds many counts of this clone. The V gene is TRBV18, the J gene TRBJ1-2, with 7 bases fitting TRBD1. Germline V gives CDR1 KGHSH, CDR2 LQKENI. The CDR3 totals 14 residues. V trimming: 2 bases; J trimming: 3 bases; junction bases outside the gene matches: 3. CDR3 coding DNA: TGTGCCAGCTCACCAGGACAGGTGCACTATGGCTACACCTTC. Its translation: CASSPGQVHYGYTF.

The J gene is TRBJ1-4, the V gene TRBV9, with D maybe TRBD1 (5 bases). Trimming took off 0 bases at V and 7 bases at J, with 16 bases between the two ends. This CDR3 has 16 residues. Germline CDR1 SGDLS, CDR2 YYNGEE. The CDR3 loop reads CASSVAPGGRGEKLFF. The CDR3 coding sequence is TGTGCCAGCAGCGTAGCCCCCGGGGGTAGAGGTGAAAAACTGTTTTTT.

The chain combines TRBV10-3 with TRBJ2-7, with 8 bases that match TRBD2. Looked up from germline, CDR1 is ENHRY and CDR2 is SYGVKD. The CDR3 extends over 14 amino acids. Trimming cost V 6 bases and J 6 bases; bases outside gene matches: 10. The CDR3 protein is CAISLAGLKGEQYF. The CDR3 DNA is TGTGCCATCAGCCTAGCGGGTCTCAAGGGCGAGCAGTACTTC.

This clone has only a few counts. CDR3 in amino acids: CAWSVLQRGRSFF. The CDR3 DNA reads TGTGCCTGGAGTGTACTGCAGCGGGGTAGATCGTTCTTC. The chain combines TRBV30 with TRBJ2-1; 7 bases are a match to TRBD2. Germline-derived CDR1 and CDR2 are GTSNPN and SVGIG (reference sequence). J was trimmed by 15 bases and V by 0 bases; bases with no gene match: 11. The CDR3 is 13 amino acids.

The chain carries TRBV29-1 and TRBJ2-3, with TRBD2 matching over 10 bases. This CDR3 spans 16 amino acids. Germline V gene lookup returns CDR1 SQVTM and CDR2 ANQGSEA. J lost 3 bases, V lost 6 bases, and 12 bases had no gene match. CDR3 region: CSVQGGPSGGTDTQYF. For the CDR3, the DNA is TGCAGCGTCCAGGGTGGGCCTAGCGGGGGAACAGATACGCAGTATTTT.

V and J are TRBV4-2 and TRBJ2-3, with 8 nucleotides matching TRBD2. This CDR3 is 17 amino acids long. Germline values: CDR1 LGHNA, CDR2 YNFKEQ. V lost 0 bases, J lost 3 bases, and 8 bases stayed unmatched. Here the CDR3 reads CASSQDPTGGRTDTQYF. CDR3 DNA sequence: TGTGCCAGCAGCCAAGACCCCACGGGGGGGCGAACAGATACGCAGTATTTT.

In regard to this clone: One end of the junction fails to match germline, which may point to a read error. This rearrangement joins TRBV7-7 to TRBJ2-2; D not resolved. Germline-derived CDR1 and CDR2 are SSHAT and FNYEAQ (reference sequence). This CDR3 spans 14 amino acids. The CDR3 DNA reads TGTGCTAGCAGCTTAGAGGCCGGAGTCGGGGAGCTGTTTTTT. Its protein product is CASSLEAGVGELFF.

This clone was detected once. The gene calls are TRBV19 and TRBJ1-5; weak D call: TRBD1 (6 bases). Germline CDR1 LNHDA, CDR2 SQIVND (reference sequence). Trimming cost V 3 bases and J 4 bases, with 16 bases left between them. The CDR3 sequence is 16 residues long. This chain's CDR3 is CASSIGSGAGNQPQHF. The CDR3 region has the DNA TGTGCCAGTAGTATTGGATCAGGGGCAGGAAATCAGCCCCAGCATTTT.

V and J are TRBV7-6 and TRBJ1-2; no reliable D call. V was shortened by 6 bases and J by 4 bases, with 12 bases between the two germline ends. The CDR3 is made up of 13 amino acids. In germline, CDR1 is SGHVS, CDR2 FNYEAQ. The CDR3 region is CASRQGRGYGYTF. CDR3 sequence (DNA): TGTGCCAGCAGACAAGGACGGGGCTATGGCTACACCTTC.

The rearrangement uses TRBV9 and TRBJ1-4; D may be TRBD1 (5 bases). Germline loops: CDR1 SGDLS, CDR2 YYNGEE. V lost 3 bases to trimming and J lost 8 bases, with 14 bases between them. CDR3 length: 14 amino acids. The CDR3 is CASSATALGEKLFF. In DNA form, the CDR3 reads TGTGCCAGCAGCGCGACAGCTCTGGGGGAAAAACTGTTTTTT.

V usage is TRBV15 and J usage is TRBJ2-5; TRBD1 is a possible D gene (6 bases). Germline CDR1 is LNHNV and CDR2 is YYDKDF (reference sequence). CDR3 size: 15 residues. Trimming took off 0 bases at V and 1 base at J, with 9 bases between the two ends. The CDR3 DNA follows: TGTGCCACCAGCAGAGATGGGACAACCCAAGAGACCCAGTACTTC. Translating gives CATSRDGTTQETQYF.

The CDR3 nucleotides are TGTGCCAGCAGGGGGGGGGATGCAACTAATGAAAAACTGTTTTTT. Translation gives CASRGGDATNEKLFF. The rearrangement links TRBV2 to TRBJ1-4; the D gene is possibly TRBD1 (5 bases). Germline values: CDR1 SNHLY, CDR2 FYNNEI. Trimming removed 6 bases from V and 0 bases from J, with 11 bases in between. This CDR3 is 15 amino acids long.